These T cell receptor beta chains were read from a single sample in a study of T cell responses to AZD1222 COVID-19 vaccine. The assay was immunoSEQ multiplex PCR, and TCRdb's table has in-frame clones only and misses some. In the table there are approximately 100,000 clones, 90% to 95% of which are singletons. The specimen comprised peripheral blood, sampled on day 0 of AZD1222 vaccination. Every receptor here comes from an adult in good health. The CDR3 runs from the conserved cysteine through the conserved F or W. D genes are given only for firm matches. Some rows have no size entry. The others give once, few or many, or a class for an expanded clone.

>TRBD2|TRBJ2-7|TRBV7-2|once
CASSFPGLAAPEQYF
TGTGCCAGCAGCTTCCCGGGACTAGCGGCTCCCGAGCAGTACTTC
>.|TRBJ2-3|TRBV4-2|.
CASSFTFTDTQYF
TGTGCCAGCAGCTTCACTTTTACAGATACGCAGTATTTT
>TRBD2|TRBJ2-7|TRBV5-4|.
CASSRLAGGTYEQYF
TGTGCCAGCAGCCGGCTAGCGGGAGGGACCTACGAGCAGTACTTC
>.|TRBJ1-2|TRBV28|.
CASSSDSNYGYTF
TGTGCCAGCAGTTCAGACAGCAACTATGGCTACACCTTC
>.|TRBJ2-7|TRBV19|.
CASSTDRFYEQYF
TGTGCCAGTAGTACGGACAGATTCTACGAGCAGTACTTC
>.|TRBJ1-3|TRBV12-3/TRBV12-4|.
CASRPWGGNTIYF
TGTGCCAGCAGGCCCTGGGGGGGAAACACCATATATTTT
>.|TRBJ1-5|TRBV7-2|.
CASSLETGISAQHF
TGTGCCAGCAGCTTAGAAACCGGTATCTCGGCCCAGCATTTT
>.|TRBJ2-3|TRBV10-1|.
CASSDRSDTQYF
TGCGCCAGCAGTGACAGGTCAGATACGCAGTATTTT
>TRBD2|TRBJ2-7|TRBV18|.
CASSPTSVNYEQYF
TGTGCCAGCTCACCGACTAGCGTTAACTACGAGCAGTACTTC
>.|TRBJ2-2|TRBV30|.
CAWSAKRRTGELFF
TGTGCCTGGAGCGCCAAAAGGCGCACCGGGGAGCTGTTTTTT
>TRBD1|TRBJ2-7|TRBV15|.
CATSRQTGGIYEQYF
TGTGCCACCAGCAGGCAGACAGGGGGCATCTACGAGCAGTACTTC
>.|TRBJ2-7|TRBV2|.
CASSEDSPSSYEQYF
TGTGCCAGCAGTGAAGATAGTCCTAGCTCCTACGAGCAGTACTTC
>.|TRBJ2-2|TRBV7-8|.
CASSLRETGELFF
TGTGCCAGCAGCTTACGTGAGACCGGGGAGCTGTTTTTT
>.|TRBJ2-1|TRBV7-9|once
CASSLLNEQFF
TGTGCCAGCAGCTTACTTAATGAGCAGTTCTTC
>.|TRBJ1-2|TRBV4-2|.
CASSQDSGRANYGYTF
TGTGCCAGCAGCCAAGATTCGGGCAGAGCTAACTATGGCTACACCTTC
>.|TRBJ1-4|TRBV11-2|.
CASSLVIQSEKLFF
TGTGCCAGCAGCTTAGTGATTCAATCTGAAAAACTGTTTTTT
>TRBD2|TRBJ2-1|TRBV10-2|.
CASSDRTSGSYNEQFF
TGCGCCAGCAGTGATAGGACTAGCGGGAGTTACAATGAGCAGTTCTTC
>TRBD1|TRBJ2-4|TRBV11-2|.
CASSYLTGGRGGGKNIQYF
TGTGCCAGCAGCTATTTGACAGGGGGCAGAGGAGGTGGCAAAAACATTCAGTACTTC
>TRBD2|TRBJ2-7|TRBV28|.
CASSFPLGGAYEQYF
TGTGCCAGCAGTTTCCCCCTGGGGGGGGCCTACGAGCAGTACTTC
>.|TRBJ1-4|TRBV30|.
CAWRGWRGVGEKLFF
TGTGCCTGGAGAGGTTGGAGAGGGGTGGGAGAAAAACTGTTTTTT
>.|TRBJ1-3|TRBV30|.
CAWSAMSGNTIYF
TGTGCCTGGAGTGCGATGTCCGGAAACACCATATATTTT
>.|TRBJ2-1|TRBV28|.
CASPPPTGVGNEQFF
TGTGCCAGTCCCCCGCCTACGGGAGTTGGGAATGAGCAGTTCTTC
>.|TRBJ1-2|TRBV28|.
CATDTVNYGYTF
TGTGCCACCGACACAGTAAACTATGGCTACACCTTC
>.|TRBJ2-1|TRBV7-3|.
CASSPSGVRNEQFF
TGTGCCAGCAGCCCGTCGGGAGTTCGGAATGAGCAGTTCTTC
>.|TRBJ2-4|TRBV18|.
CASSLSSGAKNIQYF
TGTGCCAGCTCACTTTCCAGCGGAGCCAAAAACATTCAGTACTTC
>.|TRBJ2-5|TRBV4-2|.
CASSVGYEETQYF
TGTGCCAGCAGCGTCGGATATGAGGAGACCCAGTACTTC
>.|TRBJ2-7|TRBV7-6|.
CASRPSPAGGAPPYEQYF
TGTGCCAGCAGGCCTAGCCCGGCGGGCGGGGCCCCTCCCTACGAGCAGTACTTC
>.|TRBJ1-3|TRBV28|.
CASSSQTGRGNTIYF
TGTGCCAGCAGTTCACAAACAGGGAGAGGAAACACCATATATTTT
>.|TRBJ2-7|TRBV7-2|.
CASSVGRSYEQYF
TGTGCCAGCAGCGTAGGGAGGAGCTACGAGCAGTACTTC
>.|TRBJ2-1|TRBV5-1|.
CASRGANNEQFF
TGCGCCAGCAGGGGAGCGAACAATGAGCAGTTCTTC
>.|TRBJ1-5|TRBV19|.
CASSIEGLSNQPQHF
TGTGCCAGTAGTATAGAGGGTCTTAGCAATCAGCCCCAGCATTTT
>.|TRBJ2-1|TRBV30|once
CAWSLLSEQFF
TGTGCCTGGAGTTTACTTAGTGAGCAGTTCTTC
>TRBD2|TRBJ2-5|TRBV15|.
CATSKGLAETQYF
TGTGCCACCAGCAAGGGACTAGCGGAGACCCAGTACTTC
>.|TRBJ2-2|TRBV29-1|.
CSVAGSGELFF
TGCAGCGTTGCGGGCTCCGGGGAGCTGTTTTTT
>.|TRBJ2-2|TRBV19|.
CASSSQTRGNTGELFF
TGTGCCAGTAGTAGCCAAACACGGGGGAACACCGGGGAGCTGTTTTTT
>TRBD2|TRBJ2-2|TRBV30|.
CAWSVPGLAFAGELFF
TGTGCCTGGAGTGTACCGGGACTAGCGTTCGCCGGGGAGCTGTTTTTT
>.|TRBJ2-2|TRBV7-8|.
CASSSAAGELFF
TGTGCCAGCAGCTCAGCAGCCGGGGAGCTGTTTTTT
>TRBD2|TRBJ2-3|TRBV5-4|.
CASSTVAGADTQYF
TGTGCCAGCAGCACAGTAGCGGGAGCGGATACGCAGTATTTT
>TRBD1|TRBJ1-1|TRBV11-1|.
CASRTGTANTEAFF
TGTGCCAGCAGGACGGGGACAGCGAACACTGAAGCTTTCTTT
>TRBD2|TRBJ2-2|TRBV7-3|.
CASSLRRERGTGELFF
TGTGCCAGCAGCTTAAGGCGGGAGCGAGGGACCGGGGAGCTGTTTTTT
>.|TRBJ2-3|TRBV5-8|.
CASERGPTDTQYF
TGTGCCAGCGAAAGAGGGCCCACAGATACGCAGTATTTT
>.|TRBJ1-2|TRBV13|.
CASSLREEAVGYTF
TGTGCCAGCAGCCTCCGTGAGGAAGCGGTTGGCTACACCTTC
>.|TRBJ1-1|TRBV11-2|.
CASSHTGGRTEAFF
TGTGCCAGCAGCCATACGGGGGGCCGGACTGAAGCTTTCTTT
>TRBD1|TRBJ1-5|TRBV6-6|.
CASSPNRGREAGQPQHF
TGTGCCAGCAGTCCCAACAGGGGGCGGGAAGCAGGTCAGCCCCAGCATTTT
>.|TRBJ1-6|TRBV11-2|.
CASSLGGGGRGSPLHF
TGTGCCAGCAGCTTAGGAGGCGGAGGTAGAGGTTCACCCCTCCACTTT
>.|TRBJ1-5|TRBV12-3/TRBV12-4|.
CASSLPPEGQHF
TGTGCCAGCAGTTTACCTCCCGAAGGCCAGCATTTT
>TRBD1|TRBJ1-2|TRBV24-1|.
CATSDPARDRTYGYTF
TGTGCCACCAGTGATCCAGCCCGGGACAGGACCTATGGCTACACCTTC
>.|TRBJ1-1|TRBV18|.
CASTGTQNTEAFF
TGTGCCAGCACCGGGACCCAGAACACTGAAGCTTTCTTT
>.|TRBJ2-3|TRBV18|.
CASSPYAGSTDTQYF
TGTGCCAGCTCACCCTATGCGGGTAGCACAGATACGCAGTATTTT
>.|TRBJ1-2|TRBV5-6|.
CASSLVWGGGYTF
TGTGCCAGCAGCTTGGTATGGGGTGGTGGCTACACCTTC
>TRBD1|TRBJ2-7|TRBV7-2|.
CASSFPQGAWEQYF
TGTGCCAGCAGCTTCCCACAGGGGGCTTGGGAGCAGTACTTC
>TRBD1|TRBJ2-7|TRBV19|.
CASSIQGAYEQYF
TGTGCCAGTAGTATTCAGGGGGCCTACGAGCAGTACTTC
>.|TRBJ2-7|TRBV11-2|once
CASSLTRLAEQYF
TGTGCCAGCAGCCTAACAAGATTAGCCGAGCAGTACTTC